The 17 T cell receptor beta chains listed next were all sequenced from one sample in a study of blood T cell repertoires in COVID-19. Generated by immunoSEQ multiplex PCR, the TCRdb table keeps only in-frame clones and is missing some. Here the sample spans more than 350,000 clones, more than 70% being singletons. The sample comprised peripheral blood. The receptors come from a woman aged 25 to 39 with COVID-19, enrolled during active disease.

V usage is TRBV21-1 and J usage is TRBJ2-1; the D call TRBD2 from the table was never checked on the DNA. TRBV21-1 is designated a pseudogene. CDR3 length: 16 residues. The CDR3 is CASSKGGYPRHNEQFF. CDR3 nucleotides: TGTGCCAGCAGCAAAGGAGGGTACCCGAGACACAATGAGCAGTTCTTC.

The CDR3 region is CASSLGLAGGPNV. The CDR3 DNA sequence: TGTGCCAGCAGCTTGGGACTAGCGGGAGGGCCGAACGTC. The chain employs TRBV5-6 and TRBJ2-7; 14 bases fit TRBD2. Germline CDR1 is SGHDT and CDR2 is YYEEEE. The CDR3 contains 13 residues.

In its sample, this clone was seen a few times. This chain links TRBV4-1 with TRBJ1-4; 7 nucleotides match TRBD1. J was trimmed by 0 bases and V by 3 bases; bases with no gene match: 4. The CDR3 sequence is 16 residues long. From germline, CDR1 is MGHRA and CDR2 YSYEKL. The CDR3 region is CASSQAGQTTNEKLFF. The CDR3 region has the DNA TGCGCCAGCAGCCAGGCGGGACAGACAACTAATGAAAAACTGTTTTTT.

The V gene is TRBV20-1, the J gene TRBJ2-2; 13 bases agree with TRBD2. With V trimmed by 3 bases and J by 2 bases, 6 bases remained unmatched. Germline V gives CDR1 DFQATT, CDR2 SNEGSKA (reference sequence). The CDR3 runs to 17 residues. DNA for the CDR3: TGCAGTGCTAGTAGACTAGCGGGAGGTGAAAACACCGGGGAGCTGTTTTTT. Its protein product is CSASRLAGGENTGELFF.

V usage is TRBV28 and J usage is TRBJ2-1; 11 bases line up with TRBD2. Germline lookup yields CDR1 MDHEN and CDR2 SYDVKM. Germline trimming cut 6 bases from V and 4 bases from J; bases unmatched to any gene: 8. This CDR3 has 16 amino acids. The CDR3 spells CASSQPGTSGYNEQFF. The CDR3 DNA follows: TGTGCCAGCAGCCAACCCGGGACTAGCGGATACAATGAGCAGTTCTTC. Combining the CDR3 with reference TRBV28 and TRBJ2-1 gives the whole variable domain DVKVTQSSRYLVKRTGEKVFLECVQDMDHENMFWYRQDPGLGLRLIYFSYDVKMKEKGDIPEGYSVSREKKERFSLILESASTNQTSMYLCASSQPGTSGYNEQFFGPGTRLTVL.

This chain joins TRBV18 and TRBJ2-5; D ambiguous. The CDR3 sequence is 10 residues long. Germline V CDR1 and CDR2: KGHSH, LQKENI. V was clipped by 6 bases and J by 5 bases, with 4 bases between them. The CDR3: CASSGETQYF. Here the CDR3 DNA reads TGTGCCAGCTCCGGGGAGACCCAGTACTTC.

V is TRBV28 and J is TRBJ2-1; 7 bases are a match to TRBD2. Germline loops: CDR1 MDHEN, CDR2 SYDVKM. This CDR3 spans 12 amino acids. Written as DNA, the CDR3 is TGTGCTCTAGGGGCTAGCGGTGAGGCTAGGTTCTTC. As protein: CALGASGEARFF.

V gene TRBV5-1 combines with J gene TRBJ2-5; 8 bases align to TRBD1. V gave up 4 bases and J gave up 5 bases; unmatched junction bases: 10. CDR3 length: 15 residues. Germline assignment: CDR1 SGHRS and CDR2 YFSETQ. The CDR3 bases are TGCGCCAGCAGCCGGACCGGACAGGGTATGGAGACCCAGTACTTC. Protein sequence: CASSRTGQGMETQYF.

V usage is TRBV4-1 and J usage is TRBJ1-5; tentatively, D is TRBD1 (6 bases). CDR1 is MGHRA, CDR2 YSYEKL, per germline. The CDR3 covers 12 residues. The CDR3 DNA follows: TGCGCTATTCACCCAGGGGCCCAGCCCCAGCATTTT. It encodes CAIHPGAQPQHF.

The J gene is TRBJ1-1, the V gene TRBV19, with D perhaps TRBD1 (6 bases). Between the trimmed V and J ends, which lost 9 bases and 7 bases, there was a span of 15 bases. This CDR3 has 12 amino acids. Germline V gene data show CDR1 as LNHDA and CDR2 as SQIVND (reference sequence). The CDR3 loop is CASLEGGGEAFF. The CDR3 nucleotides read TGTGCCAGCCTGGAGGGGGGGGGTGAAGCTTTCTTT.

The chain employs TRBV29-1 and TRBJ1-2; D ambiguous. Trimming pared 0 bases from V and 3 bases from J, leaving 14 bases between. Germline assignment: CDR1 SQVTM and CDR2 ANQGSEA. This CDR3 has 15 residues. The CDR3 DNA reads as TGCAGCGTTGAAGATCGGGAGCGAATAGACTATGGCTACACCTTC. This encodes CSVEDRERIDYGYTF.

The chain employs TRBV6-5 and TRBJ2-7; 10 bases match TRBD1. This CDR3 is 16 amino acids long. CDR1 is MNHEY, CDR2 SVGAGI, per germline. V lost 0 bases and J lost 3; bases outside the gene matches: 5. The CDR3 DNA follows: TGTGCCAGCAGTTACTCGGGGACAGGGGATTACTACGAGCAGTACTTC. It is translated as CASSYSGTGDYYEQYF.

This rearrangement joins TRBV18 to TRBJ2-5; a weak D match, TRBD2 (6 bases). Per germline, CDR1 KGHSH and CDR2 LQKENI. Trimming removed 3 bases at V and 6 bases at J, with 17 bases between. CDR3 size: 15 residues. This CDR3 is CASSPGGLGTKTQYF. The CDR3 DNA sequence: TGTGCCAGCTCACCCGGGGGATTGGGAACTAAGACCCAGTACTTC.

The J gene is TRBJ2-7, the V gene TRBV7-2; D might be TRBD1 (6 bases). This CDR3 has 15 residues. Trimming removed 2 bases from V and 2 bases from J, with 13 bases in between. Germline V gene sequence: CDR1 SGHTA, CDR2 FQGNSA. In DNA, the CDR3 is TGTGCCAGCAGCTTACGGGGCGGACAGACCTACGAGCAGTACTTC. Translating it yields CASSLRGGQTYEQYF. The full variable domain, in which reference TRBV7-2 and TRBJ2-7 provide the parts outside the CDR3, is GAGVSQSPSNKVTEKGKDVELRCDPISGHTALYWYRQSLGQGLEFLIYFQGNSAPDKSGLPSDRFSAERTGGSVSTLTIQRTQQEDSAVYLCASSLRGGQTYEQYFGPGTRLTVT.

The CDR3 sequence is CASSRTSGSSYNEQFF. DNA for the CDR3: TGTGCCAGCAGCCGGACTAGCGGGAGCTCCTACAATGAGCAGTTCTTC. This chain connects TRBV11-2 to TRBJ2-1, with 13 bases fitting TRBD2. The germline V gene encodes CDR1 SGHAT and CDR2 FQNNGV. After removal of 5 bases from V and 0 bases from J, the junction contained 1 base not matched to a gene. This CDR3 has 16 amino acids.

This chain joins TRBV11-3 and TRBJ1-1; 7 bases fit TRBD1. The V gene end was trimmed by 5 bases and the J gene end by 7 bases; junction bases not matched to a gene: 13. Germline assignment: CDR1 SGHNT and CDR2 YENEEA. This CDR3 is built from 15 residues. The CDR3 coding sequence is TGTGCCAGCAGCGAATTACCCACAGGGGCCTATGAAGCTTTCTTT. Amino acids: CASSELPTGAYEAFF. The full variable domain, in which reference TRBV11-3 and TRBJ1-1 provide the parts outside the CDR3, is EAGVVQSPRYKIIEKKQPVAFWCNPISGHNTLYWYLQNLGQGPELLIRYENEEAVDDSQLPKDRFSAERLKGVDSTLKIQPAELGDSAVYLCASSELPTGAYEAFFGQGTRLTVV.

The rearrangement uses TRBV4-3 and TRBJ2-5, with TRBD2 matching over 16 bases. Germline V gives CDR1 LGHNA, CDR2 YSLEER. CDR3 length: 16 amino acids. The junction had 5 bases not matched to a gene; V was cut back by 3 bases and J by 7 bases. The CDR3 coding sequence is TGCGCCAGCAGCCAGGGACTAGCGGGGGGGCGGGGGACCCAGTACTTC. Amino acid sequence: CASSQGLAGGRGTQYF.